A single sample is the source of the 23 T cell receptor beta chains below, sequenced in a study of blood T cell repertoires in COVID-19. This table comes from immunoSEQ multiplex PCR, and its TCRdb copy is limited to in-frame clones, with some not included. This repertoire shows over 200,000 clones, over 80% found once; its top ten account for about 4%. The material sequenced was PBMCs or T cells enriched from blood (not recorded which). The receptors come from a woman aged 25-40 years who had been exposed to COVID-19.

This sequence joins TRBV5-4 and TRBJ1-2; D not certain. Germline lookup yields CDR1 SGHNT and CDR2 YYREEE (reference sequence). Trimming took 7 bases from V and 0 from J, leaving 19 bases between them. The CDR3 is 16 amino acids. This CDR3 reads CASSTGRKEANYGYTF. The CDR3 coding sequence is TGTGCCAGCTCTACCGGGAGAAAAGAAGCTAACTATGGCTACACCTTC.

V usage is TRBV27 and J usage is TRBJ1-2; D remains ambiguous. The CDR3 length is 14 residues. Germline V gene sequence: CDR1 MNHEY, CDR2 SMNVEV (reference sequence). V lost 4 bases, J lost 1 base, and 10 bases lay in between. CDR3 protein: CASSSTGNNYGYTF. The DNA for the CDR3 is TGTGCCAGCAGTTCAACTGGTAATAACTATGGCTACACCTTC.

This sequence joins TRBV19 and TRBJ2-1; D is ambiguous. V lost 0 bases, J lost 0 bases, and 12 bases lay in between. The CDR3 length is 17 residues. Germline assignment: CDR1 LNHDA and CDR2 SQIVND (reference sequence). The CDR3 region is CASSIESGSSSYNEQFF. For the CDR3, the DNA is TGTGCCAGTAGTATAGAGTCCGGGTCGAGCTCCTACAATGAGCAGTTCTTC.

The chain has TRBV24-1 and TRBJ1-3, with 9 bases that match TRBD1. The length of the CDR3 is 19 residues. Trimming took 5 bases from V and 6 from J; bases not matched to a gene: 19. CDR1 and CDR2 (germline): KGHDR, SFDVKD. The CDR3 sequence: CATSVLSGTGFFGENTIYF. The CDR3, as DNA: TGTGCCACCAGTGTCCTTTCCGGGACAGGGTTTTTCGGGGAAAACACCATATATTTT.

This clone has a handful of counts. The chain joins TRBV27 to TRBJ1-1; possible D gene TRBD1, 6 bases. The CDR3 is 14 amino acids. Germline V gives CDR1 MNHEY, CDR2 SMNVEV (reference sequence). V lost 6 bases to trimming and J lost 4 bases, with 15 bases between them. CDR3 bases: TGTGCCAGCAGCACAGGGTCAAGGGGCACTGAAGCTTTCTTT. Residues: CASSTGSRGTEAFF.

This chain uses TRBV4-1 with TRBJ2-6; possible D gene TRBD2, 6 bases. Germline CDR1 and CDR2: MGHRA and YSYEKL. This CDR3 spans 16 amino acids. V was clipped by 2 bases and J by 0 bases, with 8 bases between them. The CDR3 here is CASSQFGSSGANVLTF. The CDR3 DNA sequence: TGCGCCAGCAGCCAATTCGGGAGCTCTGGGGCCAACGTCCTGACTTTC.

The chain links TRBV27 to TRBJ2-1; TRBD2 agrees at 8 bases. Germline V lookup: CDR1 MNHEY, CDR2 SMNVEV (reference sequence). Losses at the gene ends were 5 bases for V and 6 bases for J; bases not matched to a gene: 15. The CDR3 length is 17 residues. DNA for the CDR3: TGTGCCAGCAGTCTCAGTCTAAGCGGGAGAAAACTCAATGAGCAGTTCTTC. This gives the protein CASSLSLSGRKLNEQFF.

This clone turned up a few times. This sequence joins TRBV5-1 and TRBJ2-7; 8 bases line up with TRBD2. Trimming removed 6 bases from V and 6 bases from J; junction bases left unmatched: 11. The germline gives CDR1 SGHRS, CDR2 YFSETQ. CDR3 size: 14 residues. Here the CDR3 reads CASTPGLDYSEQYF. The CDR3 DNA sequence: TGCGCCAGCACACCGGGACTAGATTATTCCGAGCAGTACTTC.

The gene calls are TRBV28 and TRBJ1-5, with 8 bases lining up with TRBD1. Germline CDR1 MDHEN, CDR2 SYDVKM. The CDR3 sequence is 16 residues long. V shed 5 bases and J 4 bases; nucleotides not matched to a gene: 10. The CDR3 DNA sequence: TGTGCCAGCAGTCCCCGACAGGGGAGAGGTAATCAGCCCCAGCATTTT. Protein product: CASSPRQGRGNQPQHF.

For this clone: Other DNA sequences in this specimen translate into the identical CDR3. The chain recombines TRBV3-1 (or the pseudogene TRBV3-2) with TRBJ2-1; 10 nucleotides align to TRBD2. The CDR3 is 16 residues long. Germline values: CDR1 LGHDT, CDR2 YNNKEL (reference sequence). J gave up 0 bases and V 1 base, and 0 bases lay outside the gene matches. Written as DNA, the CDR3 is TGTGCCAGCAGCCAAGGACTAGCGGGCTCCTACAATGAGCAGTTCTTC. Translation gives CASSQGLAGSYNEQFF.

The rearrangement uses TRBV25-1 and TRBJ1-2, with D unresolved. Germline V gene data show CDR1 as MGHDK and CDR2 as SYGVNS. V was clipped by 0 bases and J by 8 bases, with 13 bases between them. The CDR3 consists of 14 residues. The CDR3 nucleotides read TGTGCCAGCAGTGAATATTTGGAGGTCCACGGCTACACCTTC. Protein product: CASSEYLEVHGYTF.

This chain uses TRBV19 with TRBJ1-2, with D hard to call. The length of the CDR3 is 15 residues. The ends were cut back, 5 bases at V and 1 base at J, with 14 bases in the middle. CDR1 LNHDA and CDR2 SQIVND come from the germline V gene (reference sequence). DNA for the CDR3: TGTGCCAGTAGTGCGGCTTACGGCAATAACTATGGCTACACCTTC. Amino acids: CASSAAYGNNYGYTF.

This clone was detected only a few times. V and J are TRBV19 and TRBJ1-5; no clear D. Looked up from germline, CDR1 is LNHDA and CDR2 is SQIVND (reference sequence). Deletions cut 7 bases from V and 7 bases from J, with 23 bases between. The CDR3 consists of 16 residues. CDR3 amino acids: CASKKERERPGQPQHF. Here the CDR3 DNA reads TGTGCCAGTAAGAAGGAGAGGGAGCGGCCCGGGCAGCCCCAGCATTTT. The entire variable domain, with the rest obtained from reference TRBV19 and TRBJ1-5, is as follows: DGGITQSPKYLFRKEGQNVTLSCEQNLNHDAMYWYRQDPGQGLRLIYYSQIVNDFQKGDIAEGYSVSREKKESFPLTVTSAQKNPTAFYLCASKKERERPGQPQHFGDGTRLSIL.

The chain carries TRBV6-1 and TRBJ1-2; possible D gene TRBD1, 5 bases. V was cut by 2 bases and J by 7 bases, with 14 bases left in between. The CDR3 sequence is 14 residues long. Germline V lookup: CDR1 MNHNS, CDR2 SASEGT. The CDR3 loop is CASSEQGQGSGYTF. In DNA form, the CDR3 reads TGTGCCAGCAGTGAACAAGGGCAGGGAAGTGGCTACACCTTC.

The chain is built from TRBV2 and TRBJ1-1; D is unclear. From germline, CDR1 is SNHLY and CDR2 FYNNEI. The ends were cut back, 4 bases at V and 3 bases at J, with 3 bases in the middle. This CDR3 comprises 11 residues. The CDR3 DNA reads TGTGCCAGCAGTGTCGACACTGAAGCTTTCTTT. Its protein is CASSVDTEAFF.

CDR3 DNA: TGTGCCAGCAGCTTGATAGGCAACCAGGTCTACGAGCAGTACTTC. This codes for CASSLIGNQVYEQYF. V usage is TRBV5-5 and J usage is TRBJ2-7; no reliable D call. CDR3 length equals 15 residues. Per germline, CDR1 SGHKS and CDR2 YYEKEE (reference sequence). Trimming left V 1 base short and J 3 bases short, with 14 bases between.

There are a few counts of this clone. The chain joins TRBV4-1 to TRBJ1-4; maybe TRBD1 (6 bases). This CDR3 has 15 amino acids. CDR1 is MGHRA and CDR2 is YSYEKL in the germline V gene. V was shortened by 5 bases and J by 4 bases, with 14 bases between the two germline ends. CDR3 sequence reads: CASSSVGGHNEKLFF. The CDR3 coding sequence is TGCGCCAGCAGCTCCGTAGGGGGACATAATGAAAAACTGTTTTTT.

This chain links TRBV3-1 (or the pseudogene TRBV3-2) with TRBJ2-3; D remains ambiguous. V lost 5 bases, J lost 4 bases, and 13 bases lay in between. This CDR3 comprises 14 residues. From germline, CDR1 is LGHDT and CDR2 YNNKEL (reference sequence). Here the CDR3 DNA reads TGTGCCAGCAGCGTCTCTACTACCCCAGATACGCAGTATTTT. Protein: CASSVSTTPDTQYF.

This clone was picked up a small number of times. The rearrangement links TRBV11-2 to TRBJ1-1; tentative D call: TRBD1 (6 bases). Germline assignment: CDR1 SGHAT and CDR2 FQNNGV. Trimming stripped 4 bases from V and 3 bases from J, with 15 bases between. This CDR3 is 15 amino acids long. Here the CDR3 DNA reads TGTGCCAGCAGCTCCCTACAGGGCGCATACACTGAAGCTTTCTTT. Its protein is CASSSLQGAYTEAFF.

The chain is built from TRBV7-2 and TRBJ1-1, with TRBD1 identical over 8 bases. CDR3 length: 15 amino acids. Looked up from germline, CDR1 is SGHTA and CDR2 is FQGNSA. Trimming cost V 5 bases and J 4 bases; bases outside gene matches: 9. CDR3 sequence reads: CASSQWTGRSTEAFF. Written as DNA, the CDR3 is TGTGCCAGCAGCCAGTGGACAGGGCGGTCCACTGAAGCTTTCTTT.

This clone was detected once. The chain uses TRBV2 and TRBJ1-5; perhaps TRBD1 as D (5 bases). V was clipped by 6 bases and J by 6 bases, with 12 bases between them. The germline gives CDR1 SNHLY, CDR2 FYNNEI. This CDR3 is 13 amino acids long. The CDR3 nucleotides are TGTGCCAGCAGCGACCAGGGTATTCAGCCCCAGCATTTT. Encoded protein: CASSDQGIQPQHF.

The rearrangement joins TRBV27 to TRBJ1-2, with D perhaps TRBD1 (6 bases). The CDR3 length is 13 residues. The V gene's germline CDR1 is MNHEY and CDR2 SMNVEV (reference sequence). Deletions cut 7 bases from V and 4 bases from J, with 13 bases between. The CDR3: CASKHRDTYGYTF. Written as DNA, the CDR3 is TGTGCCAGCAAGCACAGGGATACCTATGGCTACACCTTC.

The chain uses TRBV2 and TRBJ2-2, with D possibly matching TRBD2 (6 bases). Per the germline V gene, CDR1 is SNHLY and CDR2 is FYNNEI. This CDR3 region has 16 residues. V shed 5 bases and J shed 6 bases, with 19 bases lying between them. Written as DNA, the CDR3 is TGTGCCAGCAGTATAAAACCCGGGAGCGGATCCGGGGAGCTGTTTTTT. Protein sequence: CASSIKPGSGSGELFF.